This T cell receptor beta chain is from a study of glioma-infiltrating T cells. Study-wide points: Non-neoplastic patients had below-expected tissue-blood divergence, while all gliomas exceeded expectation.

This clonotype has only a few counts. Its target is not known. Deletions cut 5 bases from V and 2 bases from J, with 9 bases between. CDR3 length: 14 amino acids. The V gene's germline CDR1 is SGHDN and CDR2 FVKESK. The iRepertoire nested amplicon-rescue multiplex PCR amplified TCR alpha and beta CDR3s from RNA. TCRdb used MiXCR to reprocess the multiplex PCR reads, holding one entry per CDR3 protein. The sample records about 130,000 distinct CDR3 sequences, around 23% being singletons. The rearrangement links TRBV14 to TRBJ2-2; D is ambiguous. This receptor was obtained from a human donor with low-grade glioma or glioblastoma, undergoing nonglioma brain surgery, or in good health (not recorded which). Sequenced material: glioma tissue, nonneoplastic brain tissue, or PBMCs (not recorded which). Written as DNA, the CDR3 is TGTGCCAGCAGCATAGCAGTCAACACCGGGGAGCTGTTTTTT. This encodes CASSIAVNTGELFF.